Listed below are T cell receptor beta chains from one sample, sequenced in a study of T cells after somatic rescue of genetic block. The data were produced by immunoSEQ multiplex PCR, yet TCRdb's version contains in-frame clones alone and is incomplete. The table lists some 15,000 clones, about three quarters of them singletons. The sequenced sample was peripheral blood mononuclear cells (PBMCs). These receptors all stem from a man between 18 and 29 years old. Each CDR3 is given with its conserved first and last residue. The D gene is left open where the match is weak. Clone sizes are given selectively: once, few, many, or a class where the clone is expanded.

DNA: TGTGCCAGCAGCAACCGGGTCACTAGCACAGATACGCAGTATTTT
CDR3: CASSNRVTSTDTQYF
length: 15
D: -
J: TRBJ2-3
V: TRBV9
size: -

DNA: TGTGCCAGTAGTATAGCCTTCGGCGCTAACTATGGCTACACCTTC
CDR3: CASSIAFGANYGYTF
length: 15
D: -
J: TRBJ1-2
V: TRBV19
size: -

DNA: TGTGCCAGCAGCCAAGATATGCAGTCTAGCACAGATACGCAGTATTTT
CDR3: CASSQDMQSSTDTQYF
length: 16
D: -
J: TRBJ2-3
V: TRBV4-2
size: -

DNA: TGCGCCAGCAGCCTAGACACCGGGACTAGGTTCAATGAGCAGTTCTTC
CDR3: CASSLDTGTRFNEQFF
length: 16
D: TRBD2
J: TRBJ2-1
V: TRBV4-1
size: few

DNA: TGTGCCAGCTCACCCGGACGCTCCACAGATACGCAGTATTTT
CDR3: CASSPGRSTDTQYF
length: 14
D: -
J: TRBJ2-3
V: TRBV18
size: -

DNA: TGTGCCATCAGCCGGACTAGCGGGGACCTTAGCACAGATACGCAGTATTTT
CDR3: CAISRTSGDLSTDTQYF
length: 17
D: TRBD2
J: TRBJ2-3
V: TRBV10-3
size: -

DNA: TGTGCCATCAGCTACGGACTAGCGGGGGCGCAAGAGACCCAGTACTTC
CDR3: CAISYGLAGAQETQYF
length: 16
D: TRBD2
J: TRBJ2-5
V: TRBV10-3
size: -

DNA: TGTGCCAGCAGCTTGGGACAGTCCACTCTCGTGGGTGGCTACACCTTC
CDR3: CASSLGQSTLVGGYTF
length: 16
D: -
J: TRBJ1-2
V: TRBV5-5
size: -

DNA: TGCGCCAGCAGCTTGGAAGGGTACGACTATGGCTACACCTTC
CDR3: CASSLEGYDYGYTF
length: 14
D: -
J: TRBJ1-2
V: TRBV5-1
size: once

DNA: TGTGCCAGCAGTGGGGGGGGGCGAGGCTATGGCTACACCTTC
CDR3: CASSGGGRGYGYTF
length: 14
D: -
J: TRBJ1-2
V: TRBV6-1
size: -

DNA: TGTGCCAGCAGCCCTGGTACAAGCTCTGGAAACACCATATATTTT
CDR3: CASSPGTSSGNTIYF
length: 15
D: -
J: TRBJ1-3
V: TRBV7-6
size: -

DNA: TGTGCCAGCAGCCCAGAAGGACTAGCGCTTTACAATGAGCAGTTCTTC
CDR3: CASSPEGLALYNEQFF
length: 16
D: TRBD2
J: TRBJ2-1
V: TRBV7-6
size: -

DNA: TGTGCCACGGGACGGGGGGGGTACAATGAGCAGTTCTTC
CDR3: CATGRGGYNEQFF
length: 13
D: TRBD2
J: TRBJ2-1
V: TRBV5-4
size: -

DNA: TGTGCCTGGAGTTTTCTCTGGGGACAGAGCTCCTACAATGAGCAGTTCTTC
CDR3: CAWSFLWGQSSYNEQFF
length: 17
D: TRBD1
J: TRBJ2-1
V: TRBV30
size: -

DNA: TGTGCCAGCAGCTACGCGGGGGGGCCGGGAGAGACCCAGTACTTC
CDR3: CASSYAGGPGETQYF
length: 15
D: TRBD2
J: TRBJ2-5
V: TRBV11-2
size: -

DNA: TGTGCCAGCACCGAAGGGGAGGGTCTGGGTGGCTACACCTTC
CDR3: CASTEGEGLGGYTF
length: 14
D: -
J: TRBJ1-2
V: TRBV7-9
size: -

DNA: TGTGCCAGTAGTAGGGTTAGCGGGGGGGTCCAAGAGACCCAGTACTTC
CDR3: CASSRVSGGVQETQYF
length: 16
D: TRBD2
J: TRBJ2-5
V: TRBV19
size: -

DNA: TGTGCCAGCAGTTCCCAAGATCCGGGCATTCAGTACTTC
CDR3: CASSSQDPGIQYF
length: 13
D: -
J: TRBJ2-4
V: TRBV6-5
size: few

DNA: TGTGCCAGCATTAACGACAGGGGGGATGGCTACACCTTC
CDR3: CASINDRGDGYTF
length: 13
D: TRBD1
J: TRBJ1-2
V: TRBV28
size: -

DNA: TGTGCCAGTACCCACGGTGCTGGAACCACTGAAGCTTTCTTT
CDR3: CASTHGAGTTEAFF
length: 14
D: -
J: TRBJ1-1
V: TRBV19
size: medium-sized

DNA: TGTGCCAGCAGGTTAACCAACGGGGACACGCAGTATTTT
CDR3: CASRLTNGDTQYF
length: 13
D: -
J: TRBJ2-3
V: TRBV7-9
size: -

DNA: TGTGCCAGCAAGGCCAGTATTTATGGCTACACCTTC
CDR3: CASKASIYGYTF
length: 12
D: -
J: TRBJ1-2
V: TRBV28
size: -

DNA: TGTGCCAGCAGTATCACCGGGACGGTGGCGGGAAACACCATATATTTT
CDR3: CASSITGTVAGNTIYF
length: 16
D: -
J: TRBJ1-3
V: TRBV2
size: few

DNA: TGTGCCAGCAGTTTCCCGGGAAACCTCTACGAGCAGTACTTC
CDR3: CASSFPGNLYEQYF
length: 14
D: -
J: TRBJ2-7
V: TRBV28
size: -

DNA: TGTGCCAGCTCACTATGGACGGTGGAGTCTAGCAATCAGCCCCAGCATTTT
CDR3: CASSLWTVESSNQPQHF
length: 17
D: -
J: TRBJ1-5
V: TRBV18
size: -

DNA: TGCAGCGTTAGTCACCTCAGCGGGGGTGGCTCCTACAATGAGCAGTTCTTC
CDR3: CSVSHLSGGGSYNEQFF
length: 17
D: TRBD2
J: TRBJ2-1
V: TRBV29-1
size: -

DNA: TGTGCCAGCAGTGAGGCTGGGATTAGGGGTAAGACACCCCTCCACTTT
CDR3: CASSEAGIRGKTPLHF
length: 16
D: -
J: TRBJ1-6
V: TRBV2
size: few

DNA: TGTGCCAGCAGCTTAATCGGGGTCAGGGGAAGTGAGCAGTTCTTC
CDR3: CASSLIGVRGSEQFF
length: 15
D: -
J: TRBJ2-1
V: TRBV7-3
size: -

DNA: TGTGCCAGCAGTGGTATCCGGGACGGCTACACCGGGGAGCTGTTTTTT
CDR3: CASSGIRDGYTGELFF
length: 16
D: -
J: TRBJ2-2
V: TRBV2
size: -

DNA: TGTGCCAGCAGTTTCCAGGACACCGGGGAGCTGTTTTTT
CDR3: CASSFQDTGELFF
length: 13
D: -
J: TRBJ2-2
V: TRBV6-4
size: -

DNA: TGTGCTAGTGGACAGGGGGCCGGGACCCAGTACTTC
CDR3: CASGQGAGTQYF
length: 12
D: TRBD1
J: TRBJ2-5
V: TRBV12-5
size: once

DNA: TGTGCCAGCAACGGAAACTATGGCTACACCTTC
CDR3: CASNGNYGYTF
length: 11
D: -
J: TRBJ1-2
V: TRBV6-6
size: few

DNA: TGTGCCTGGAGTAACAGCGGTGGTGAAAAACTGTTTTTT
CDR3: CAWSNSGGEKLFF
length: 13
D: -
J: TRBJ1-4
V: TRBV30
size: -

DNA: TGCGCCAGCAGCCTTCGGCAGGGAAACACTGAAGCTTTCTTT
CDR3: CASSLRQGNTEAFF
length: 14
D: -
J: TRBJ1-1
V: TRBV5-1
size: -

DNA: TGTGCCAGCAGTCAAAATGAGCAGTTCTTC
CDR3: CASSQNEQFF
length: 10
D: -
J: TRBJ2-1
V: TRBV2
size: -

DNA: TGCGCCAGCCGGACAGGGGGTGTCAATGAGCAGTTCTTC
CDR3: CASRTGGVNEQFF
length: 13
D: TRBD1
J: TRBJ2-1
V: TRBV5-1
size: -

DNA: TGTGCCAGCAGTTTGGTGGGGGGTGCAGGCTACACCTTC
CDR3: CASSLVGGAGYTF
length: 13
D: -
J: TRBJ1-2
V: TRBV27
size: few

DNA: TGTGCCAGCACTCCGGGGGGCAAGAATGAGCAGTTCTTC
CDR3: CASTPGGKNEQFF
length: 13
D: -
J: TRBJ2-1
V: TRBV11-3
size: -

DNA: TGTGCCTGGAGCATCCACAGGGGCGGGGGCTACACCTTC
CDR3: CAWSIHRGGGYTF
length: 13
D: TRBD1
J: TRBJ1-2
V: TRBV30
size: -

DNA: TGTGCCAGCAGTTACGCCGGATTCTATGGCTACACCTTC
CDR3: CASSYAGFYGYTF
length: 13
D: -
J: TRBJ1-2
V: TRBV6-6
size: once

DNA: TGTGCCAGCAGTAAGGGCGGAATGTATAATGAAAAACTGTTTTTT
CDR3: CASSKGGMYNEKLFF
length: 15
D: -
J: TRBJ1-4
V: TRBV6-6
size: few

DNA: TGTGCCGGCAGCTTGGGGACCACTGAGACCCAGTACTTC
CDR3: CAGSLGTTETQYF
length: 13
D: -
J: TRBJ2-5
V: TRBV5-6
size: -

DNA: TGTGCCAGCAGCTTTGGTGGGGAGTTTAATTCACCCCTCCACTTT
CDR3: CASSFGGEFNSPLHF
length: 15
D: -
J: TRBJ1-6
V: TRBV5-4
size: -

DNA: TGCGCCAGCAGCCGAGGGTTGAGCACAGATACGCAGTATTTT
CDR3: CASSRGLSTDTQYF
length: 14
D: -
J: TRBJ2-3
V: TRBV4-1
size: -

DNA: TGTGCCAGCAGCTCTAGCGGGAGGGTGATCAATGAGCAGTTCTTC
CDR3: CASSSSGRVINEQFF
length: 15
D: TRBD2
J: TRBJ2-1
V: TRBV14
size: -

DNA: TGCGCCAGCAGCCAAGTAGTAAGGACCTCATCCCAGACTAGCGGGAAATCGCAGTACTTC
CDR3: CASSQVVRTSSQTSGKSQYF
length: 20
D: TRBD2
J: TRBJ2-7
V: TRBV4-1
size: -

DNA: TGTGCCAGCAGCTTCCCCCGGACAGGGGGGGATGGCTACACCTTC
CDR3: CASSFPRTGGDGYTF
length: 15
D: TRBD1
J: TRBJ1-2
V: TRBV11-3
size: -

DNA: TGTGCCAGCCGGGTGATGACAGCCTCCTACGAGCAGTACTTC
CDR3: CASRVMTASYEQYF
length: 14
D: -
J: TRBJ2-7
V: TRBV2
size: few

DNA: TGTGCCAGCAGTGACGGCAGGGGGCTTAGCACAGATACGCAGTATTTT
CDR3: CASSDGRGLSTDTQYF
length: 16
D: TRBD1
J: TRBJ2-3
V: TRBV6-4
size: -

DNA: TGTGCCAGCAGTGATCCGGGACAGGGCCCCTCGTACGAGCAGTACTTC
CDR3: CASSDPGQGPSYEQYF
length: 16
D: TRBD1
J: TRBJ2-7
V: TRBV25-1
size: -

DNA: TGTGCCAGCAGTGAGGACAGGGAAGAGACCCAGTACTTC
CDR3: CASSEDREETQYF
length: 13
D: TRBD1
J: TRBJ2-5
V: TRBV2
size: -

DNA: TGTGCCAGCAGCTTCGGGCAGGGGGCGCAAGAGCAGTACTTC
CDR3: CASSFGQGAQEQYF
length: 14
D: TRBD1
J: TRBJ2-7
V: TRBV5-5
size: -

DNA: TGTGCCAGCAGTGGGGAGGGGAAACTGTTTTTT
CDR3: CASSGEGKLFF
length: 11
D: -
J: TRBJ1-4
V: TRBV2
size: -

DNA: TGTGCCATCGGGGACCAGCGGGCCAATGAGCAGTTCTTC
CDR3: CAIGDQRANEQFF
length: 13
D: -
J: TRBJ2-1
V: TRBV10-3
size: -

DNA: TGTGCCAGCAGTACTAGAGGCCCCGGGGAGCAGTACTTC
CDR3: CASSTRGPGEQYF
length: 13
D: -
J: TRBJ2-7
V: TRBV2
size: -

DNA: TGTGCCAGCTCACCCAATTATGGGGAGACCCAGTACTTC
CDR3: CASSPNYGETQYF
length: 13
D: -
J: TRBJ2-5
V: TRBV18
size: -

DNA: TGTGCCAGCAGTGAGACCCTAGTGAGGGAGACCCAGTACTTC
CDR3: CASSETLVRETQYF
length: 14
D: -
J: TRBJ2-5
V: TRBV2
size: -

DNA: TGCAGCGTTGGGCGGGGTACAGAGGGCACAGATACGCAGTATTTT
CDR3: CSVGRGTEGTDTQYF
length: 15
D: -
J: TRBJ2-3
V: TRBV29-1
size: -

DNA: TGTGCCAGCAGCTTGGGGGCCCCTTACGAGCAGTACTTC
CDR3: CASSLGAPYEQYF
length: 13
D: -
J: TRBJ2-7
V: TRBV7-2
size: -